These 27 T cell receptor beta chains were all obtained from the same sample, sequenced in a study of T-cell memory formation after mild COVID-19. A single record per CDR3 protein comes from TCRdb applying MiXCR to the 5' RACE reads. The table records just under 150,000 distinct CDR3 sequences, over 6% of them present only once. Sequences were obtained from PBMCs or a T cell subset sorted from them (not recorded which). These receptors all stem from an adult woman who had mild COVID-19 (a few samples of this study predate the infection). Cell type and time point are not known.

There are a few counts of this clonotype. One end of the junction fails to match germline, which may point to a read error. The rearrangement joins TRBV2 to TRBJ2-7, with TRBD1 matching 8 bases. This CDR3 is 11 amino acids long. Germline CDR1 reads SNHLY; CDR2 reads FYNNEI. The CDR3, as DNA: TGTGCCAGCAGTTTAAGGGACAGGTTGAACTTC. Its translation is CASSLRDRLNF. Together with reference TRBV2 and TRBJ2-7, the CDR3 gives the full variable domain: EPEVTQTPSHQVTQMGQEVILRCVPISNHLYFYWYRQILGQKVEFLVSFYNNEISEKSEIFDDQFSVERPDGSNFTLKIRSTKLEDSAMYFCASSLRDRLNFGPGTRLTVT.

This clonotype has only a few counts. The chain employs TRBV30 and TRBJ1-1; D is undetermined. The V end was cut by 0 bases, the J end by 7 bases, with 15 bases between. This CDR3 has 14 amino acids. Germline CDR1 is GTSNPN and CDR2 is SVGIG (reference sequence). CDR3 region: CAWSVSWARGEAFF. CDR3 DNA: TGTGCCTGGAGTGTGTCGTGGGCTCGGGGTGAAGCTTTCTTT. Using reference TRBV30 and TRBJ1-1 for the parts outside the CDR3, the full variable domain is SQTIHQWPATLVQPVGSPLSLECTVEGTSNPNLYWYRQAAGRGLQLLFYSVGIGQISSEVPQNLSASRPQDRQFILSSKKLLLSDSGFYLCAWSVSWARGEAFFGQGTRLTVV.

This clonotype came up a few times. J is TRBJ1-2 and V is TRBV25-1, with a tentative D call TRBD1 (5 bases). The V gene's germline CDR1 is MGHDK and CDR2 SYGVNS. The CDR3 covers 11 residues. V gave up 11 bases and J gave up 2 bases, with 9 bases separating them. CDR3 sequence reads: CAARQNYGYTF. The CDR3 nucleotides read TGTGCCGCGAGACAGAACTATGGCTACACCTTC.

The rearrangement joins TRBV11-2 to TRBJ1-6; possible D gene TRBD1, 5 bases. Germline-derived CDR1 and CDR2 are SGHAT and FQNNGV. The CDR3 sequence is 15 residues long. V shed 6 bases and J shed 4 bases, with 13 bases lying between them. The CDR3 sequence is CASRTRDWYNSPLHF. For the CDR3, the DNA is TGTGCCAGCAGAACCCGGGACTGGTATAATTCACCCCTCCACTTT.

The chain uses TRBV3-1 and TRBJ1-3; D gene unclear. This CDR3 has 16 residues. Germline V lookup: CDR1 LGHDT, CDR2 YNNKEL (reference sequence). V was trimmed by 4 bases and J by 0 bases, leaving 13 bases between them. The DNA of the CDR3 is TGTGCCAGCAGCCGCGGACGGGGATTCTCTGGAAACACCATATATTTT. Its translation: CASSRGRGFSGNTIYF.

There are a few counts of this clonotype. The rearrangement joins TRBV18 to TRBJ1-3; D gene ambiguous. Trimming removed 5 bases at V and 7 bases at J, with 15 bases between. Germline CDR1 KGHSH, CDR2 LQKENI. The length of the CDR3 is 14 residues. CDR3 DNA sequence: TGTGCCAGCTCATCATCAGGTGCCGACAACACCATATATTTT. Translation gives CASSSSGADNTIYF.

This clonotype was observed at least ten times. The chain uses TRBV10-3 and TRBJ2-7; D may be TRBD2 (6 bases). Germline CDR1 ENHRY, CDR2 SYGVKD. The CDR3 contains 14 residues. V was clipped by 6 bases and J by 5 bases, with 17 bases between them. The CDR3 is CAIRAGTSIDEQYF. The CDR3 DNA sequence: TGTGCCATCAGAGCCGGGACTTCAATAGACGAGCAGTACTTC.

This clonotype was detected many times. The chain combines TRBV20-1 with TRBJ2-3, with 9 nucleotides matching TRBD2. CDR3 length: 14 residues. Trimming at V came to 4 bases and at J to 5 bases, leaving 7 bases not matched to a gene. CDR1 and CDR2 from the germline V gene are DFQATT and SNEGSKA (reference sequence). As DNA, the CDR3 is TGCAGTGCTAAGGGCGGGGGGGCCTTAGATACGCAGTATTTT. Protein sequence: CSAKGGGALDTQYF.

The CDR3 nucleotides read TGTGCCAGCTCCCGCCGGGAGATAAGTACAGATACGCAGTATTTT. As protein: CASSRREISTDTQYF. The chain recombines TRBV6-2 or TRBV6-3 with TRBJ2-3; D possibly corresponds to TRBD2 (6 bases). Germline lookup yields CDR1 MNHEY and CDR2 SVGEGT. The CDR3 consists of 15 residues. The V end lost 8 bases, the J end lost 3 bases, and 18 bases lay between the germline ends.

This clonotype was counted ten times or more. V usage is TRBV7-9 and J usage is TRBJ2-1; 11 bases match TRBD2. The V and J ends lost 5 bases and 9 bases, in that order; junction bases with no gene match: 9. The CDR3 loop spans 15 amino acids. Germline CDR1 reads SEHNR; CDR2 reads FQNEAQ (reference sequence). The CDR3 region is CASSLRGLAGLEQFF. The CDR3 region has the DNA TGTGCCAGCAGCCTACGAGGACTAGCGGGTCTTGAGCAGTTCTTC. The whole variable domain, remainder taken from reference TRBV7-9 and TRBJ2-1, is DTGVSQNPRHKITKRGQNVTFRCDPISEHNRLYWYRQTLGQGPEFLTYFQNEAQLEKSRLLSDRFSAERPKGSFSTLEIQRTEQGDSAMYLCASSLRGLAGLEQFFGPGTRLTVL.

This clonotype was seen many times. This chain links TRBV7-9 with TRBJ1-4, with no clear D. Looked up from germline, CDR1 is SEHNR and CDR2 is FQNEAQ (reference sequence). V lost 3 bases and J lost 8, with 13 bases in between. The CDR3 length is 14 residues. The CDR3: CASSLELPREKLFF. Here the CDR3 DNA reads TGTGCCAGCAGCTTGGAACTCCCGAGGGAAAAACTGTTTTTT.

This clonotype has just a few counts. This chain links TRBV5-1 with TRBJ1-2, with D possibly matching TRBD1 (5 bases). This CDR3 comprises 13 residues. Germline lookup yields CDR1 SGHRS and CDR2 YFSETQ. Between the trimmed V and J ends, which lost 4 bases and 4 bases, there was a span of 11 bases. This CDR3 is CASSNGTIYGYTF. The CDR3 DNA reads as TGCGCCAGCAGCAATGGGACTATCTATGGCTACACCTTC.

This clonotype was seen at least ten times. The rearrangement links TRBV4-3 to TRBJ2-1, with D unclear. With 1 base removed from V and 6 bases from J, the gap between germline ends came to 13 bases. Germline lookup yields CDR1 LGHNA and CDR2 YSLEER. The CDR3 loop spans 15 amino acids. Here the CDR3 DNA reads TGCGCCAGCAGCCAAGCCGCTAGGGTCGGCAATGAGCAGTTCTTC. Residues: CASSQAARVGNEQFF.

This clonotype was seen at least ten times. V is TRBV20-1 and J is TRBJ2-1; 8 nucleotides match TRBD2. Trimming at V came to 0 bases and at J to 4 bases, leaving 5 bases not matched to a gene. The germline V gene has CDR1 DFQATT and CDR2 SNEGSKA (reference sequence). This CDR3 comprises 15 residues. CDR3 residues: CSARDGAGAYNEQFF. The CDR3 DNA reads as TGCAGTGCTAGAGATGGAGCGGGAGCGTACAATGAGCAGTTCTTC.

This clonotype occurred many times. The J gene is TRBJ2-3, the V gene TRBV20-1; 16 nucleotides match TRBD2. Germline CDR1 reads DFQATT; CDR2 reads SNEGSKA (reference sequence). The junction had 9 bases not matched to a gene; V was cut back by 2 bases and J by 1 base. CDR3 length equals 19 residues. The CDR3 sequence is CSARIQGLAGGPRTDTQYF. The CDR3 nucleotides are TGCAGTGCTAGAATCCAGGGACTAGCGGGAGGGCCGCGCACAGATACGCAGTATTTT.

The chain couples TRBV7-2 to TRBJ2-7; TRBD2 is a possible D gene (6 bases). V lost 1 base, J lost 7 bases, and 14 bases lay in between. The V gene's germline CDR1 is SGHTA and CDR2 FQGNSA. The length of the CDR3 is 14 residues. This chain's CDR3 is CASSLGIPAGEQYF. In DNA, the CDR3 is TGTGCCAGCAGCTTAGGGATTCCGGCGGGGGAGCAGTACTTC. Together with reference TRBV7-2 and TRBJ2-7, the CDR3 gives the full variable domain: GAGVSQSPSNKVTEKGKDVELRCDPISGHTALYWYRQSLGQGLEFLIYFQGNSAPDKSGLPSDRFSAERTGGSVSTLTIQRTQQEDSAVYLCASSLGIPAGEQYFGPGTRLTVT.

V gene TRBV7-9 combines with J gene TRBJ1-1; D perhaps matches TRBD1 (6 bases). The germline V gene has CDR1 SEHNR and CDR2 FQNEAQ (reference sequence). V dropped 4 bases and J dropped 10 bases, with 13 bases sitting between them. This CDR3 is 12 amino acids long. The CDR3 region has the DNA TGTGCCAGCAGCTCTGGGGGGCGTACAGCTTTCTTT. Translation gives CASSSGGRTAFF. Filled out from reference TRBV7-9 and TRBJ1-1, the complete variable domain reads DTGVSQNPRHKITKRGQNVTFRCDPISEHNRLYWYRQTLGQGPEFLTYFQNEAQLEKSRLLSDRFSAERPKGSFSTLEIQRTEQGDSAMYLCASSSGGRTAFFGQGTRLTVV.

This rearrangement joins TRBV19 to TRBJ2-7; D ambiguous. V gave up 3 bases and J gave up 3 bases, with 15 bases separating them. The CDR3 is made up of 15 amino acids. Germline V lookup: CDR1 LNHDA, CDR2 SQIVND (reference sequence). In nucleotides, the CDR3 is TGTGCCAGTAGTATTGCCGGCTCAGCCAACTACGAGCAGTACTTC. Translation: CASSIAGSANYEQYF.

This clonotype showed up just a few times. CDR3 sequence (DNA): TGTGCCAGCAGCGGGGGACAGGGTCCCGGCTACACCTTC. This codes for CASSGGQGPGYTF. This chain uses TRBV5-6 with TRBJ1-2, with 9 bases fitting TRBD1. This CDR3 is 13 amino acids long. Germline CDR1 is SGHDT and CDR2 is YYEEEE. V was pared by 4 bases and J by 8 bases, with 6 bases of the junction left unmatched.

The rearrangement uses TRBV10-3 and TRBJ2-3; maybe TRBD2 (5 bases). Germline V gene data show CDR1 as ENHRY and CDR2 as SYGVKD. Trimming left V 7 bases short and J 2 bases short, with 10 bases between. The CDR3 sequence is 13 residues long. CDR3 nucleotides: TGTGCCATCACCGCGGGCCCCACAGATACGCAGTATTTT. Its translation: CAITAGPTDTQYF.

There are a few counts of this clonotype. This rearrangement joins TRBV5-5 to TRBJ2-6; unclear D gene. The CDR3 has 16 residues. The germline CDR1 and CDR2 sequences are SGHKS and YYEKEE (reference sequence). Trimming removed 4 bases from V and 2 bases from J, with 13 bases in between. The CDR3 DNA is TGTGCCAGCAGCCCACCCCCAGTTGCTGGGGCCAACGTCCTGACTTTC. Translated, it gives CASSPPPVAGANVLTF.

The rearrangement joins TRBV12-3 or TRBV12-4 to TRBJ2-3; TRBD2 is a possible D gene (5 bases). V lost 6 bases and J 4 bases, leaving 8 bases between the germline ends. The CDR3 is 12 amino acids. CDR3 sequence reads: CASRRVADTQYF. CDR3 sequence (DNA): TGTGCCAGCAGGCGGGTGGCAGATACGCAGTATTTT.

V and J are TRBV3-1 and TRBJ1-6; D possibly corresponds to TRBD1 (5 bases). Trimming took off 5 bases at V and 11 bases at J, with 16 bases between the two ends. This CDR3 is 14 amino acids long. Germline loops: CDR1 LGHDT, CDR2 YNNKEL (reference sequence). Here the CDR3 reads CASSSVQGSAPLHF. The CDR3 coding sequence is TGTGCCAGCAGCTCAGTCCAGGGTTCTGCACCCCTCCACTTT.

There are many counts of this clonotype. This chain links TRBV12-3 or TRBV12-4 with TRBJ2-1, with D possibly matching TRBD1 (6 bases). This CDR3 contains 14 residues. The germline V and J ends were trimmed by 6 bases and 2 bases, with 11 bases remaining between them. The CDR3 nucleotides are TGTGCCAGCAGCCCCGGGACAACCTACAATGAGCAGTTCTTC. Translated: CASSPGTTYNEQFF.

This clonotype was detected a few times. The chain's CDR3 is CASSVLAGEVADTQYF. The CDR3 DNA reads TGTGCCAGCAGCGTACTAGCGGGAGAGGTCGCAGATACGCAGTATTTT. The gene calls are TRBV9 and TRBJ2-3; 10 bases agree with TRBD2. This CDR3 is built from 16 residues. V trimming: 1 base; J trimming: 4 bases; junction bases outside the gene matches: 6. Germline CDR1 and CDR2: SGDLS and YYNGEE.

This clonotype came up many times. The genes are TRBV27 and TRBJ2-5; no definite D call. The CDR3 extends over 15 amino acids. Germline CDR1 MNHEY, CDR2 SMNVEV (reference sequence). V was clipped by 5 bases and J by 5 bases, with 18 bases between them. CDR3 bases: TGTGCCAGCAGTCCCCGGAGTTATGGGCAGGAGACCCAGTACTTC. Translation gives CASSPRSYGQETQYF.

There are many counts of this clonotype. CDR3 protein: CASSRQGINTGELFF. The CDR3 region has the DNA TGTGCCAGCAGCAGACAGGGTATTAACACCGGGGAGCTGTTTTTT. This rearrangement joins TRBV11-2 to TRBJ2-2, with 7 nucleotides matching TRBD1. The CDR3 length is 15 residues. V shed 5 bases and J 2 bases; nucleotides not matched to a gene: 5. Germline values: CDR1 SGHAT, CDR2 FQNNGV.